What follows describes a single T cell receptor (beta chain). What it binds is not known. The data are from a study of OX40 agonist ivuxolimab in advanced cancers. Study-level background: Males comprised 70% to 90% of the group, whose mean age was around 62 years (range roughly 23 to 90). Study-wide results and caveats: Among expanded peripheral T cells, antigen specificity went undetermined.

Produced via immunoSEQ multiplex PCR; TCRdb's table is partial and in-frame only. The sample contains fewer than 85,000 clones, roughly 92% of which appear only once. The sequence was obtained from an adult with an advanced solid tumor such as melanoma, head and neck, liver or kidney cancer. The specimen was CD4+ or CD8+ T cells sorted from blood, collected in a trial of the OX40 agonist ivuxolimab.

DNA for the CDR3: TGTGCCAGTAGGGACGGGCAAGAGACCCAGTACTTC. Amino acids: CASRDGQETQYF. The V gene is TRBV27, the J gene TRBJ2-5; D may match TRBD1 or TRBD2 (5 bases each). CDR1 MNHEY and CDR2 SMNVEV come from the germline V gene (reference sequence). The CDR3 runs to 12 residues. Trimming removed 9 bases at V and 2 bases at J, with 10 bases between.